Sequencing of this TCR beta chain was carried out in a study of siplizumab effects on memory and regulatory T cells. Study observations and caveats: Alloreactive sequences that could be traced to unstimulated CD4+ memory cells showed a significant reduction under siplizumab.

The protocol was immunoSEQ multiplex PCR, while the TCRdb copy is restricted to in-frame clones and leaves out a portion. The sample has roughly 100,000 clones; over 95% are singletons. Concerning this clone itself: Its antigen is unknown.

The sequence came from a human donor in good health. Sample: naive CD4+ T cells sorted from blood.

CDR3 DNA: TGTGCCAGCAGTTACTCCCCCGATTATGGCTACACCTTC. Amino acids: CASSYSPDYGYTF. The rearrangement uses TRBV6-6 and TRBJ1-2; D gene unclear. The ends were cut back, 0 bases at V and 5 bases at J, with 7 bases in the middle. Germline V gene lookup returns CDR1 MNHNY and CDR2 SVGAGI (reference sequence). There are 13 residues in the CDR3.